The T cell receptor (beta chain) described here comes from a study of technical replicates of blood from a few donors. Remarks on this clone: An end of the junction does not agree with germline; a read error may underlie this.

The protocol was immunoSEQ multiplex PCR, while the TCRdb copy is restricted to in-frame clones and leaves out a portion. The table has about 89,000 clones, about 94% seen once; the top ten hold 0.2% to 0.25%. Source material: T cells isolated from PBMCs. This TCR was sampled from a human donor in good health.

In DNA form, the CDR3 reads TGTGCCATCAGTGAGTCGTTCCTCTATAGCAATCAGCCCCAGCATTTT. Its protein is CAISESFLYSNQPQHF. V gene TRBV6-1 combines with J gene TRBJ1-5; D is unclear. Germline loops: CDR1 MNHNS, CDR2 SASEGT. CDR3 length: 16 residues.